Listed below are T cell receptor beta chains from one sample, sequenced in a study of blood T cell repertoires in COVID-19. Profiling relied on immunoSEQ multiplex PCR, and the TCRdb table lists in-frame clones only, not all of them. The sample records 200,000 to 250,000 clones, 65% to 90% being singletons. Sequencing was performed on peripheral blood. Receptors originate from a woman in her seventies with COVID-19, enrolled during active disease. CDR3s include the opening cysteine and the closing phenylalanine or tryptophan. A D gene is named only where the DNA matches it firmly. Clone size appears in some rows only: once, few, many, or a class for an expanded clone.

d_call: -; v_call: TRBV2; clone_size: -; j_call: TRBJ1-2; cdr3_aa: CASSPVQAPYGYTF; cdr3_nt: TGTGCCAGCAGTCCGGTACAGGCCCCCTATGGCTACACCTTC
d_call: TRBD2; v_call: TRBV15; clone_size: -; j_call: TRBJ2-1; cdr3_aa: CATSSRLAAYNEQFF; cdr3_nt: TGTGCCACCAGCAGCAGACTAGCGGCCTACAATGAGCAGTTCTTC
d_call: -; v_call: TRBV7-9; clone_size: -; j_call: TRBJ1-1; cdr3_aa: CASSPVLGDTEAFF; cdr3_nt: TGTGCCAGCAGCCCAGTCTTAGGGGATACTGAAGCTTTCTTT
d_call: TRBD2; v_call: TRBV5-6; clone_size: few; j_call: TRBJ2-7; cdr3_aa: CASSQLAGGLYEQYF; cdr3_nt: TGTGCCAGCAGCCAACTAGCGGGAGGGTTGTACGAGCAGTACTTC
d_call: -; v_call: TRBV10-3; clone_size: once; j_call: TRBJ1-2; cdr3_aa: CAFRTADGYTF; cdr3_nt: TGTGCCTTTCGGACAGCGGATGGCTACACCTTC
d_call: -; v_call: TRBV5-1; clone_size: -; j_call: TRBJ1-4; cdr3_aa: CASSPSGDPSEKLFF; cdr3_nt: TGCGCCAGCAGCCCATCAGGGGACCCCAGTGAAAAACTGTTTTTT
d_call: -; v_call: TRBV7-9; clone_size: -; j_call: TRBJ2-7; cdr3_aa: CASSPPGIYEQYF; cdr3_nt: TGTGCCAGCAGCCCCCCGGGGATCTACGAGCAGTACTTC
d_call: -; v_call: TRBV2; clone_size: -; j_call: TRBJ1-6; cdr3_aa: CASSVRLYNSPLHF; cdr3_nt: TGTGCCAGCAGTGTGAGACTGTATAATTCACCCCTCCACTTT
d_call: TRBD2; v_call: TRBV18; clone_size: -; j_call: TRBJ2-2; cdr3_aa: CASSPMTSGSGTGELFF; cdr3_nt: TGTGCCAGCTCACCGATGACTAGCGGGAGCGGCACCGGGGAGCTGTTTTTT
d_call: -; v_call: TRBV5-1; clone_size: few; j_call: TRBJ2-1; cdr3_aa: CASSQQGGPWDINEQFF; cdr3_nt: TGCGCCAGCAGCCAGCAGGGTGGCCCCTGGGATATTAATGAGCAGTTCTTC
d_call: -; v_call: TRBV21-1; clone_size: -; j_call: TRBJ2-7; cdr3_aa: CASSNGPSGRAVFYEQYF; cdr3_nt: TGTGCCAGCAGCAACGGCCCCAGCGGGAGGGCTGTCTTCTACGAGCAGTACTTC
d_call: TRBD1; v_call: TRBV2; clone_size: -; j_call: TRBJ2-6; cdr3_aa: CASSRTGNSGANVLTF; cdr3_nt: TGTGCCAGCAGTCGGACAGGGAACTCTGGGGCCAACGTCCTGACTTTC
d_call: -; v_call: TRBV4-1; clone_size: -; j_call: TRBJ2-1; cdr3_aa: CASSHLGGGAYNEQFF; cdr3_nt: TGCGCCAGCAGCCACCTAGGTGGCGGGGCCTACAATGAGCAGTTCTTC
d_call: -; v_call: TRBV6-2/TRBV6-3; clone_size: -; j_call: TRBJ2-2; cdr3_aa: CASSTDSTGELFF; cdr3_nt: TGTGCCAGCAGTACTGACAGCACCGGGGAGCTGTTTTTT
d_call: TRBD1; v_call: TRBV7-3; clone_size: -; j_call: TRBJ1-4; cdr3_aa: CASSPSGGTATNEKLFF; cdr3_nt: TGTGCCAGCAGCCCCTCAGGGGGTACCGCAACTAATGAAAAACTGTTTTTT
d_call: TRBD1; v_call: TRBV29-1; clone_size: -; j_call: TRBJ2-1; cdr3_aa: CSGTGLNEQFF; cdr3_nt: TGCAGCGGGACAGGGTTAAATGAGCAGTTCTTC
d_call: -; v_call: TRBV10-3; clone_size: few; j_call: TRBJ1-2; cdr3_aa: CAISELQGIANYGYTF; cdr3_nt: TGTGCCATCAGTGAACTGCAGGGAATAGCTAACTATGGCTACACCTTC
d_call: TRBD2; v_call: TRBV6-2/TRBV6-3; clone_size: -; j_call: TRBJ2-2; cdr3_aa: CASSPGLAGMGTGELFF; cdr3_nt: TGTGCCAGCAGCCCCGGGCTAGCGGGAATGGGAACCGGGGAGCTGTTTTTT
d_call: -; v_call: TRBV25-1; clone_size: -; j_call: TRBJ2-7; cdr3_aa: CASSSGISYEQYF; cdr3_nt: TGTGCCAGCAGTTCAGGGATTTCCTACGAGCAGTACTTC
d_call: TRBD2; v_call: TRBV5-1; clone_size: -; j_call: TRBJ2-5; cdr3_aa: CASSLFGRAGGETQYF; cdr3_nt: TGCGCCAGCAGCCTCTTCGGCAGGGCGGGAGGGGAGACCCAGTACTTC
d_call: TRBD1; v_call: TRBV7-2; clone_size: -; j_call: TRBJ1-5; cdr3_aa: CASSSGTGGLSQHF; cdr3_nt: TGTGCCAGCAGCTCAGGGACAGGGGGCTTATCCCAGCATTTT
d_call: TRBD1; v_call: TRBV9; clone_size: -; j_call: TRBJ2-7; cdr3_aa: CASTFWDRGAYEQYF; cdr3_nt: TGTGCCAGCACCTTCTGGGACAGGGGTGCCTACGAGCAGTACTTC
d_call: -; v_call: TRBV7-9; clone_size: few; j_call: TRBJ1-4; cdr3_aa: CASSVGGLSEKLFF; cdr3_nt: TGTGCCAGCAGCGTCGGTGGGCTCTCAGAAAAACTGTTTTTT
d_call: TRBD2; v_call: TRBV19; clone_size: -; j_call: TRBJ2-3; cdr3_aa: CASNPSGSTDTQYF; cdr3_nt: TGTGCCAGCAATCCTAGCGGGAGCACAGATACGCAGTATTTT
d_call: -; v_call: TRBV7-2; clone_size: -; j_call: TRBJ1-3; cdr3_aa: CASSFSSSGNTIYF; cdr3_nt: TGTGCCAGCAGCTTCTCCAGCTCTGGAAACACCATATATTTT
d_call: TRBD2; v_call: TRBV7-2; clone_size: -; j_call: TRBJ2-7; cdr3_aa: CASSLSASGTYEQYF; cdr3_nt: TGTGCCAGCAGCTTATCGGCTAGCGGGACCTACGAGCAGTACTTC
d_call: TRBD1; v_call: TRBV2; clone_size: few; j_call: TRBJ1-6; cdr3_aa: CASTHRGGQRNSPLHF; cdr3_nt: TGTGCCAGCACCCACCGGGGGGGACAGAGGAATTCACCCCTCCACTTT
d_call: -; v_call: TRBV7-8; clone_size: -; j_call: TRBJ1-5; cdr3_aa: CASSIQGNQPQHF; cdr3_nt: TGTGCCAGCAGCATCCAGGGGAACCAGCCCCAGCATTTT
d_call: TRBD2; v_call: TRBV7-2; clone_size: -; j_call: TRBJ2-1; cdr3_aa: CASSLARGAYNEQFF; cdr3_nt: TGTGCCAGCAGCTTAGCCCGGGGGGCCTACAATGAGCAGTTCTTC
d_call: TRBD2; v_call: TRBV11-3; clone_size: -; j_call: TRBJ2-1; cdr3_aa: CASSLEGVWLAGEYNEQFF; cdr3_nt: TGTGCCAGCAGCTTAGAAGGGGTGTGGCTAGCGGGGGAATACAATGAGCAGTTCTTC
d_call: -; v_call: TRBV5-1; clone_size: -; j_call: TRBJ2-5; cdr3_aa: CASSLGSVDQETQYF; cdr3_nt: TGCGCCAGCAGCTTGGGGTCGGTGGACCAAGAGACCCAGTACTTC
d_call: TRBD1; v_call: TRBV5-1; clone_size: -; j_call: TRBJ1-2; cdr3_aa: CASSPRTGGNYGYTF; cdr3_nt: TGCGCCAGCAGCCCTCGGACAGGGGGTAACTATGGCTACACCTTC
d_call: TRBD2; v_call: TRBV6-1; clone_size: -; j_call: TRBJ2-4; cdr3_aa: CASSEAGIAGQKNIQYF; cdr3_nt: TGTGCCAGCAGTGAAGCGGGAATAGCGGGGCAAAAAAACATTCAGTACTTC
d_call: TRBD1; v_call: TRBV4-3; clone_size: -; j_call: TRBJ2-7; cdr3_aa: CASSHQSSGGQDIHYEQYF; cdr3_nt: TGCGCCAGCAGCCATCAAAGTTCTGGGGGACAGGACATACACTACGAGCAGTACTTC
d_call: -; v_call: TRBV6-2/TRBV6-3; clone_size: -; j_call: TRBJ2-7; cdr3_aa: CASSPLAPYEQYF; cdr3_nt: TGTGCCAGCAGTCCGCTAGCGCCCTACGAGCAGTACTTC
d_call: -; v_call: TRBV12-3/TRBV12-4; clone_size: -; j_call: TRBJ2-7; cdr3_aa: CASSKTVSYEQYF; cdr3_nt: TGTGCCAGCAGTAAGACAGTCTCCTACGAGCAGTACTTC
d_call: -; v_call: TRBV9; clone_size: few; j_call: TRBJ1-1; cdr3_aa: CASSVGQVNTEAFF; cdr3_nt: TGTGCCAGCAGCGTAGGACAAGTCAACACTGAAGCTTTCTTT
d_call: -; v_call: TRBV7-7; clone_size: once; j_call: TRBJ1-1; cdr3_aa: CASSFREKIPMNTEAFF; cdr3_nt: TGTGCTAGCAGCTTTCGTGAGAAGATACCTATGAACACTGAAGCTTTCTTT
d_call: TRBD2; v_call: TRBV7-2; clone_size: -; j_call: TRBJ2-3; cdr3_aa: CASSPPNGRSDTQYF; cdr3_nt: TGTGCCAGCAGCCCCCCTAACGGGAGGTCAGATACGCAGTATTTT
d_call: -; v_call: TRBV19; clone_size: -; j_call: TRBJ1-5; cdr3_aa: CASSIDSLGGQPQHF; cdr3_nt: TGTGCCAGTAGTATAGACAGTTTAGGGGGTCAGCCCCAGCATTTT
d_call: -; v_call: TRBV7-6; clone_size: -; j_call: TRBJ2-1; cdr3_aa: CASSLNSESSYNEQFF; cdr3_nt: TGTGCCAGCAGCCTGAATTCGGAGAGCTCCTACAATGAGCAGTTCTTC
d_call: -; v_call: TRBV28; clone_size: once; j_call: TRBJ1-2; cdr3_aa: CASVDRNYGYTF; cdr3_nt: TGTGCCAGCGTCGACAGGAACTATGGCTACACCTTC